The rows below give T cell receptor beta chains drawn from one sample of a study of cytomegalovirus exposure and HLA in healthy donors. The protocol was immunoSEQ multiplex PCR, while the TCRdb copy is restricted to in-frame clones and leaves out a portion. The sample shows around 200,000 clones, over 70% of them seen only once. The sample comprised PBMCs. The receptors stem from a man in his fifties in good health and CMV-seronegative. CDR3s include the opening cysteine and the closing phenylalanine or tryptophan. A D gene is named only where the DNA matches it firmly. A row's size may be missing; if present it is once, few, many or a size class.

v_call	d_call	clone_size	j_call	cdr3_aa
TRBV7-9	NA	once	TRBJ1-2	CASSLDRSSIGYTF
TRBV29-1	NA	NA	TRBJ1-1	CSVGTGFTEAFF
TRBV27	NA	NA	TRBJ2-7	CASSFAGPYNEQYF
TRBV9	NA	NA	TRBJ1-4	CASSRWTDTNEKLFF
TRBV29-1	NA	NA	TRBJ2-7	CSMTGVYEQYF
TRBV5-6	TRBD1	NA	TRBJ1-2	CASSSSQGGVQYGYTF
TRBV10-3	TRBD1	NA	TRBJ1-4	CAISPGTGREKLFF
TRBV30	TRBD2	NA	TRBJ2-1	CAWSGLAGTFYNEQFF
TRBV18	NA	NA	TRBJ2-3	CASSPPRTDTQYF
TRBV29-1	TRBD1	NA	TRBJ1-6	CSARTGDSPLHF
TRBV6-5	TRBD1	NA	TRBJ2-2	CASSSGQHTGELFF
TRBV5-8	NA	NA	TRBJ1-5	CASSLVSGNQPQHF
TRBV27	TRBD1	NA	NA	CASAGRTGSYEQYF
TRBV7-9	TRBD1	NA	TRBJ1-1	CSSSLGGSNTEAFF
TRBV5-1	NA	NA	TRBJ1-4	CASSLGPVRKGPNEKLFF
TRBV5-1	NA	NA	TRBJ2-1	CASRYREGNEQFF
TRBV9	TRBD2	NA	TRBJ2-3	CASSVASGGTDTQYF
TRBV7-2	TRBD2	NA	TRBJ2-3	CASSFDGGGTDTQYF
TRBV19	NA	once	TRBJ1-4	CASSIAEVREKLFF
TRBV7-9	TRBD1	NA	TRBJ1-2	CSSSLYLDRVVGYTF
TRBV7-2	TRBD1	NA	TRBJ1-2	CASSLGTDRVGYGYTF
TRBV7-2	TRBD1	NA	TRBJ2-6	CASSFTGQGYGANVLTF
TRBV15	NA	few	TRBJ2-7	CATTYDRGSYEQYF
TRBV30	TRBD1	NA	TRBJ1-1	CAWNSTGKNTEAFF
TRBV15	NA	NA	TRBJ2-7	CATSRDPHLGTEQYF
TRBV5-6	NA	NA	TRBJ1-1	CASSLDRLNTEAFF
TRBV29-1	TRBD2	NA	TRBJ2-1	CSVTGTSGGAVYNEQFF
TRBV4-1	TRBD1	few	TRBJ2-7	CASSHLVIGGTGNYEQYF
TRBV27	TRBD1	NA	TRBJ1-5	CASRGTAPSQPQHF
TRBV11-2	NA	NA	TRBJ1-5	CASSPGTTSNQPQHF
TRBV7-2	TRBD1	NA	TRBJ1-4	CASSRDSATNEKLFF
TRBV4-1	NA	NA	TRBJ1-2	CASSQDSGGPFLGYTF
TRBV7-2	NA	NA	TRBJ1-2	CASSLARFGYTF
TRBV12-5	NA	NA	TRBJ2-7	CASGLVIGEMGHEQYF
TRBV4-3	NA	NA	TRBJ1-4	CASSQDWSSVGEKLFF
TRBV2	TRBD1	NA	TRBJ2-3	CASRNRGRLTDTQYF
TRBV10-3	TRBD2	NA	TRBJ2-7	CATSQSGGPSYEQYF
TRBV7-2	NA	NA	TRBJ1-2	CASSQREGAHYGYTF
TRBV4-1	NA	NA	TRBJ2-7	CASSQDEVRAGEQYF
TRBV7-9	NA	NA	TRBJ2-5	CASSLEEGRETQYF
TRBV2	TRBD2	NA	TRBJ2-5	CASKDRGGETQYF
TRBV5-6	TRBD1	NA	TRBJ2-2	CASSGTGRNTGELLF
TRBV5-1	NA	NA	TRBJ2-1	CASSSRMLWYNEQFF
TRBV2	NA	NA	TRBJ2-3	CASSEARGGPDTQYF
TRBV5-1	NA	NA	TRBJ1-3	CASSLNRGNTIYF
TRBV19	NA	once	TRBJ1-4	CASRHQGMATNEKLFF
TRBV27	NA	NA	TRBJ1-1	CASSTPIKGDTEAFF
TRBV18	TRBD1	NA	TRBJ1-2	CASSPGQGESGYTF
TRBV30	NA	once	TRBJ2-7	CAWSRSYEQYF
TRBV4-1	NA	NA	TRBJ1-1	CASSQFRISGTEAFF
TRBV9	TRBD1	few	TRBJ2-5	CASSPGQGFETQYF
TRBV15	NA	once	TRBJ1-6	CATSRDSNSPLHF
TRBV11-2	NA	NA	TRBJ2-5	CASSNVREAAETQYF
TRBV7-9	NA	NA	TRBJ2-3	CASSPGGPDTQYF
TRBV19	NA	NA	TRBJ1-1	CATRQGNTEAFF
TRBV9	NA	few	TRBJ2-7	CASSVGGGDSYEQYF
TRBV27	NA	NA	TRBJ2-2	CASSLGLANTGELFF
TRBV2	NA	NA	TRBJ1-5	CASSEQGSNQPQHF
TRBV7-2	TRBD1	NA	TRBJ2-5	CASSFPGQGETQYF
TRBV7-9	NA	NA	TRBJ1-1	CASSLLELNTEAFF